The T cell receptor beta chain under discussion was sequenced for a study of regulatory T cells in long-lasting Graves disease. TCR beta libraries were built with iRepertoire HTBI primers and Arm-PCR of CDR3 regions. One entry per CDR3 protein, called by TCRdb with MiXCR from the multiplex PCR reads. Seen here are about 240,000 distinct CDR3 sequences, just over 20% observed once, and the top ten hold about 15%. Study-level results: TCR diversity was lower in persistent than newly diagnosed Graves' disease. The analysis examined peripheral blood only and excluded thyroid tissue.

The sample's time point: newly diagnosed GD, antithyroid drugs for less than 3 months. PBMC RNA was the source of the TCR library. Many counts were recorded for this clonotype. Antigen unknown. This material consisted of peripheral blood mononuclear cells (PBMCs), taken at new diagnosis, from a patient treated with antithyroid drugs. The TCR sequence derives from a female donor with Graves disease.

The CDR3 sequence is CASSYSSGTSSTDTQYF. For the CDR3, the DNA is TGTGCCAGCAGTTACTCTAGCGGGACGTCTAGCACAGATACGCAGTATTTT. The rearrangement links TRBV6-2 or TRBV6-3 to TRBJ2-3; TRBD2 matches 8 bases. This CDR3 comprises 17 residues. Germline V gene sequence: CDR1 MNHEY, CDR2 SVGEGT. V was pared by 0 bases and J by 0 bases, with 5 bases of the junction left unmatched.